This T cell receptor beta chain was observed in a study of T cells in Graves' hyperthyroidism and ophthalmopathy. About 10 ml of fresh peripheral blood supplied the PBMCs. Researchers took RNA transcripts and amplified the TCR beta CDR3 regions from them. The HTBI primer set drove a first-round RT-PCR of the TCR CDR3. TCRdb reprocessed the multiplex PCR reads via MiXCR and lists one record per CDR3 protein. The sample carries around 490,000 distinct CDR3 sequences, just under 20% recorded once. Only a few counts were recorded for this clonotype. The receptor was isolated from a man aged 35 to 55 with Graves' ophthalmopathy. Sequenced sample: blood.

This chain's CDR3 is CASSYAFNEQFF. CDR3 in DNA: TGTGCCAGCAGTTATGCTTTCAATGAGCAGTTCTTC. The V gene is TRBV28, the J gene TRBJ2-1; D not resolved. Germline-derived CDR1 and CDR2 are MDHEN and SYDVKM. Between the trimmed V and J ends, which lost 4 bases and 6 bases, there was a span of 7 bases. The CDR3 has 12 residues.